A selection of T cell receptor beta chains follows, all from one sample in a study of T cell responses to AZD1222 COVID-19 vaccine. Repertoires were generated with immunoSEQ multiplex PCR, while TCRdb's copy carries only in-frame clones and drops some. The sample records about 160,000 clones, 70% to 90% being singletons. The material sequenced was peripheral blood, taken on day 0 of AZD1222 vaccination. These TCRs come from an adult in good health. Both conserved end residues are part of each CDR3. Size is stated for part of the rows, as once, few or many counts, or as a class when the clone is expanded.

V,size,CDR3
TRBV24-1,once,CATRRGSYTEAFF
TRBV19,once,CASSMASGANEQFF
TRBV6-2/TRBV6-3,NA,CASSDYSNQPQHF
TRBV9,NA,CASSPRGVDYGYTF
TRBV6-5,NA,CASSYSGAGEQFF
TRBV4-1,NA,CASSQGVASGRYNEQFF
TRBV11-2,NA,CASSLLLNTEAFF
TRBV5-4,few,CASSLGLNPSGELFF
TRBV27,NA,CASSQSQGVVTNEKLFF
TRBV18,few,CASSPEQETTGELFF
TRBV5-1,NA,CASSLEYSNEQFF
TRBV11-2,NA,CASSAGGSGTYEQYF
TRBV29-1,NA,CSARTSSYEQYF
TRBV28,NA,CASSDPGRNYGYTF
TRBV4-1,NA,CATSNRGGDTGELFF
TRBV19,NA,CASGQGFADTQYF
TRBV3-1/TRBV3-2,NA,CASSPRLLAGGETQYF
TRBV12-3/TRBV12-4,NA,CASSSWVGTEAFF
TRBV19,NA,CASSIGQGSFQQYF
TRBV19,NA,CASSITRQGPQETQYF
TRBV7-9,NA,CASSAGTGDYGYTF
TRBV29-1,NA,CSADTMNTEAFF
TRBV30,NA,CAWLRFLGLADQETQYF
TRBV7-3,NA,CASSLTPDYPAGTNEQFF
TRBV6-6,NA,CASSPVLVLNTLKLSSYTEAFF
TRBV11-2,NA,CASSPWSSGKGYEQYF
TRBV7-2,few,CASSWNPRGLLYEQYF
TRBV4-2,NA,CASSQGSRLDLSYEQYF
TRBV5-1,NA,CASKYYGTGTGDEQFF